The rows below give T cell receptor beta chains drawn from one sample of a study of blood T cells in healthy people across ages. TCRdb re-derived calls from the 5' RACE reads in MiXCR, one entry per CDR3 protein. This sample yields about 1.5 million distinct CDR3 sequences, of which about 42% are seen a single time; 4% belongs to the top ten. The specimen was blood. These receptors were taken from a woman between 18 and 29 years old in good health. Each CDR3 is given with its conserved first and last residue. A D gene is named only where the DNA matches it firmly. Some rows mark clone size as missing; the rest say once, few, many or name a class of expanded clone.

j_call clone_size v_call d_call cdr3_aa cdr3_nt
TRBJ2-7 NA TRBV6-1 NA CASSDYRDYEQYF TGTGCCAGCAGTGACTACAGGGACTACGAGCAGTACTTC
TRBJ2-1 NA TRBV3-1 NA CASSPRYRRSLGNEQFF TGTGCCAGCAGCCCAAGATATCGTCGGTCATTGGGCAATGAGCAGTTCTTC
TRBJ1-5 NA TRBV7-2 NA CASTTDGQPQHF TGTGCCAGCACCACTGACGGGCAGCCCCAGCATTTT
TRBJ2-7 NA TRBV20-1 TRBD1 CSAQDRDPYNEQYF TGCAGTGCCCAGGACAGGGACCCGTACAATGAGCAGTACTTC
TRBJ1-1 NA TRBV7-9 TRBD1 CASSITGGGQQNTEAFF TGTGCCAGCAGCATTACAGGGGGCGGACAACAGAACACTGAAGCTTTCTTT
TRBJ2-1 NA TRBV7-8 TRBD2 CASSSRGLSGVPYNEQFF TGTGCCAGCAGCTCACGAGGACTTAGCGGGGTACCCTACAATGAGCAGTTCTTC
TRBJ2-3 NA TRBV15 NA CATSRDRPDTQYF TGTGCCACCAGCAGAGATCGCCCAGATACGCAGTATTTT
TRBJ2-2 NA TRBV11-2 NA CASSLDPVYAGELFF TGTGCCAGCAGCTTAGATCCGGTATACGCCGGGGAGCTGTTTTTT
TRBJ2-3 few TRBV3-1 NA CASSRERLAQYF TGTGCCAGCAGCCGAGAGCGGTTAGCGCAGTATTTT
TRBJ2-1 few TRBV20-1 NA CSARDRRQGGDEQFF TGCAGTGCTAGAGATAGACGGCAGGGCGGCGATGAGCAGTTCTTC
TRBJ2-1 NA TRBV27 NA CASSLGRFGSYNEQFF TGTGCCAGCAGTTTAGGGCGGTTCGGCTCCTACAATGAGCAGTTCTTC
TRBJ1-2 NA TRBV7-2 TRBD1 CASSSRQGTDGYTF TGTGCCAGCAGCTCGAGACAGGGTACGGATGGCTACACCTTC
TRBJ2-7 NA TRBV6-1 NA CASTHPSLRSYEQYF TGTGCCAGCACCCATCCCTCCTTGCGCTCCTACGAGCAGTACTTC
TRBJ2-7 NA TRBV20-1 NA CAAYGSYEQYF TGCGCGGCTTACGGGTCCTACGAGCAGTACTTC
TRBJ1-1 few TRBV6-5 NA CASSYVTGGNTEAFF TGTGCCAGCAGTTACGTAACAGGAGGGAACACTGAAGCTTTCTTT
TRBJ1-2 once TRBV20-1 NA CSADPMEGHGYTF TGCAGTGCTGACCCCATGGAGGGACATGGCTACACCTTC
TRBJ2-2 NA TRBV20-1 TRBD1 CSAENRGRATGELFF TGCAGTGCCGAAAACAGGGGGCGCGCCACCGGGGAGCTGTTTTTT
TRBJ2-1 NA TRBV5-1 NA CASSLMGTGYSYTEQFF TGCGCCAGCAGCTTGATGGGGACGGGATACTCCTACACTGAGCAGTTCTTC
TRBJ1-5 NA TRBV15 NA CATSREFQSVNPPQHF TGTGCCACCAGCAGAGAATTCCAGTCAGTTAATCCGCCCCAGCATTTT
TRBJ2-4 NA TRBV7-9 NA CSSSLKGGTLLAKNIQYF TGTTCCAGCAGCTTAAAGGGGGGAACATTGCTAGCCAAAAACATTCAGTACTTC
TRBJ2-5 few TRBV20-1 NA CSAKNYNEQYF TGCAGTGCTAAAAACTACAATGAGCAGTACTTC
TRBJ1-1 NA TRBV4-2 NA CASSQDFRIAIMNTEAFF TGTGCCAGCAGCCAAGATTTTAGAATAGCCATCATGAACACTGAAGCTTTCTTT
TRBJ1-6 NA TRBV6-1 TRBD1 CASSDERDSLWNSPLHF TGTGCCAGCAGTGACGAGCGGGACAGTCTATGGAATTCACCCCTCCACTTT
TRBJ1-6 NA TRBV7-2 NA CASSRRPAGDSPLHF TGTGCCAGCAGCAGACGGCCCGCAGGGGATTCACCCCTCCACTTT
TRBJ2-5 few TRBV24-1 TRBD1 CATSRPGGLETQYF TGTGCCACCTCTCGTCCAGGGGGCTTGGAGACCCAGTACTTC
TRBJ2-1 few TRBV4-3 NA CASSQEAGDYNEQFF TGCGCCAGCAGCCAAGAGGCAGGGGACTACAATGAGCAGTTCTTC
TRBJ2-7 NA TRBV3-1 TRBD1 CASSQEGGTGFSYEQYF TGTGCCAGCAGCCAAGAAGGCGGGACAGGTTTTTCCTACGAGCAGTACTTC
TRBJ2-7 NA TRBV28 TRBD1 CASRTQGTYEQYF TGTGCCAGCAGAACACAGGGGACCTACGAGCAGTACTTC
TRBJ2-1 NA TRBV2 NA CASSLASRHPNEQFF TGTGCCAGCAGCTTGGCCAGTCGACATCCCAATGAGCAGTTCTTC
TRBJ1-2 NA TRBV7-8 NA CASSLDGGVGYTF TGTGCCAGCAGCTTAGATGGGGGCGTGGGCTACACCTTC
TRBJ2-3 NA TRBV20-1 NA CSARTRVSTDTQYF TGCAGTGCTAGAACTAGGGTCTCCACAGATACGCAGTATTTT
TRBJ1-2 few TRBV12-3/TRBV12-4 TRBD1 CASAAGGLISNGYTF TGTGCCAGCGCCGCAGGGGGCTTGATATCTAATGGCTACACCTTC
TRBJ2-5 NA TRBV20-1 NA CSASDAGAVETQYF TGCAGTGCTAGCGACGCGGGGGCGGTAGAGACCCAGTACTTC
TRBJ2-3 few TRBV20-1 TRBD2 CSATLAGGPVTDTQYF TGCAGTGCTACCTTAGCGGGAGGGCCGGTCACAGATACGCAGTATTTT
TRBJ2-2 NA TRBV6-5 TRBD1 CASSYGTVGTGELFF TGTGCCAGCAGTTACGGGACAGTGGGCACCGGGGAGCTGTTTTTT
TRBJ1-2 NA TRBV4-3 NA CASSQDQPFYGYTF TGCGCCAGCAGCCAAGATCAGCCATTCTATGGCTACACCTTC
TRBJ2-3 NA TRBV6-2/TRBV6-3 TRBD2 CASSPSSLAGRTDTQYF TGTGCCAGCAGTCCCTCTTCCCTAGCGGGACGCACAGATACGCAGTATTTT
TRBJ2-1 NA TRBV12-3/TRBV12-4 NA CASSLEAGAAYNEQFF TGTGCCAGCAGTCTAGAAGCGGGCGCAGCCTACAATGAGCAGTTCTTC
TRBJ2-5 NA TRBV2 NA CASSEALGAGARTQYF TGTGCCAGCAGTGAAGCGCTGGGGGCAGGGGCACGGACCCAGTACTTC
TRBJ2-1 NA TRBV3-1 TRBD2 CASSHGTSPVWEQFF TGTGCCAGCAGCCATGGGACTAGCCCAGTGTGGGAGCAGTTCTTC
TRBJ2-3 NA TRBV20-1 NA CSASAGYTDTQYF TGCAGTGCTAGTGCGGGTTACACAGATACGCAGTATTTT
TRBJ2-1 NA TRBV29-1 NA CSVRDFSYNEQFF TGCAGCGTTAGGGACTTCTCCTACAATGAGCAGTTCTTC
TRBJ2-7 few TRBV29-1 NA CSVAPGWYEQYF TGCAGCGTTGCTCCGGGGTGGTACGAGCAGTACTTC
TRBJ2-7 NA TRBV10-3 NA CAISDRAEGSYEQYF TGTGCCATCAGTGATAGGGCGGAAGGCTCCTACGAGCAGTACTTC
TRBJ2-3 NA TRBV7-9 NA CASSLRNTDTQYF TGTGCCAGCAGCTTAAGGAACACAGATACGCAGTATTTT
TRBJ1-5 NA TRBV2 TRBD1 CASSGDSGQPQHF TGTGCCAGCAGTGGGGACAGCGGCCAGCCCCAGCATTTT